This T cell receptor beta chain is drawn from a study of cytomegalovirus exposure and HLA in healthy donors. PCR primers comprised 60 Vbeta and 13 Jbeta primers. The repertoire was sequenced with immunoSEQ multiplex PCR; TCRdb's copy has only in-frame clones and lacks some. The table has about 130,000 clones, 65% to 80% seen once. The CDR3 sequence is 11 residues long. Trimming cost V 1 base and J 10 bases, with 5 bases left between them. CDR1 SGHAT and CDR2 FQNNGV come from the germline V gene. Findings of the study overall: It was reported in a later analysis that an Asian-associated ancestry cluster showed fewer N-insertions than the roughly 670-donor mean. Testing in vitro showed a few CMV-associated chains specific for CMV antigens. Immune exposure information comprised only CMV serostatus. Prior analysis indicated that the majority of TCR beta V segments exhibited productivity approximately 87% or approximately 30% of the time.

Points on this clone: Its specificity is unknown.

Material: PBMCs. The chain has TRBV11-2 and TRBJ2-4; no definite D call. The sequence was collected from a woman aged 40 to 50 in good health and CMV-seronegative. The CDR3 coding sequence is TGTGCCAGCAGCTTAGGCGTGATTCAGTACTTC. Translation gives CASSLGVIQYF.